These T cell receptor beta chains were read from a single sample in a study of identical twins. MiXCR, run by TCRdb on the 5' RACE reads, gives a single entry per CDR3 protein. The sample holds 700,000 or so distinct CDR3 sequences, more than 6.5% seen once. The data were also submitted as part of a second study, on yellow fever vaccine responses in identical twins.

The specimen sequenced was PBMCs. Receptors originate from a woman between 18 and 30 years old in good health. Both conserved end residues are part of each CDR3. Each record gives: clone size, D gene, J gene, V gene, CDR3 protein, CDR3 DNA. The D gene is left open where the match is weak. Part of the rows lack a size; the others show once, few, many or a class for expanded clones.

many,TRBD1,TRBJ2-1,TRBV11-1,CASSGTRGQGASSGEQFF,TGTGCCAGCAGCGGTACAAGAGGACAGGGGGCGTCATCCGGTGAGCAGTTCTTC
-,TRBD2,TRBJ2-7,TRBV6-1,CASRLAGGPSEQYF,TGTGCCAGCAGACTAGCGGGGGGGCCGTCGGAGCAGTACTTC
few,TRBD1,TRBJ2-7,TRBV6-5,CASSYSPGTGSYEQYF,TGTGCCAGCAGTTACTCTCCCGGGACAGGATCCTACGAGCAGTACTTC
-,-,TRBJ2-3,TRBV5-1,CASGRSPGTDTQYF,TGCGCCAGCGGGAGATCACCTGGGACAGATACGCAGTATTTT
few,-,TRBJ2-7,TRBV20-1,CSVTPLSGGGIYEQYF,TGCAGTGTGACACCGTTGTCCGGGGGCGGGATCTACGAGCAGTACTTC
-,-,TRBJ1-3,TRBV7-2,CASRSGQTGNTIHF,TGTGCCAGCAGATCAGGACAGACTGGAAACACCATACATTTT
-,TRBD1,TRBJ2-7,TRBV19,CASCRGQSYEQYF,TGTGCCAGCTGCAGGGGGCAATCCTACGAGCAGTACTTC
few,TRBD1,TRBJ2-2,TRBV25-1,CASSEDRGYSIGSGELFF,TGTGCCAGCAGTGAGGACAGGGGATATTCGATTGGTTCCGGGGAGCTGTTTTTT
few,-,TRBJ2-5,TRBV3-1,CASSQESTLRGQETQYF,TGTGCCAGCAGCCAAGAGAGCACGCTCCGGGGGCAAGAGACCCAGTACTTC
-,-,TRBJ2-1,TRBV4-1,CASSQDWAGDEQFF,TGCGCCAGCAGCCAAGATTGGGCAGGGGATGAGCAGTTCTTC